The 11 T cell receptor beta chains below come from one sample, sequenced in a study of a mutant IDH1 vaccine in newly diagnosed glioma. The time point was: week 23, last vaccination. Vaccination used 300 ug of mutant IDH1 20-mer peptide per dose, with topical imiquimod. No antigens are known for them. Using immunoSEQ multiplex PCR, the repertoire was profiled, and TCRdb retains in-frame clones only, with some absent. The sample has tens of thousands of clones, around 81% seen once. Sequenced material: PBMCs, taken from a glioma patient whose treatment included an IDH1 peptide vaccine. All receptors derive from a woman in her forties with glioma. Some clones in this sample may be carry-over from other donors' samples.

This chain uses TRBV7-2 with TRBJ2-7, with TRBD1 identical over 9 bases. Trimming removed 1 base from V and 1 base from J; junction bases left unmatched: 2. Germline loops: CDR1 SGHTA, CDR2 FQGNSA. This CDR3 region has 15 residues. The CDR3 region is CASSLVGTGSYEQYF. CDR3 nucleotides: TGTGCCAGCAGCTTAGTAGGGACAGGGTCCTACGAGCAGTACTTC.

The chain joins TRBV6-6 to TRBJ2-7; 11 positions agree with TRBD2. With 0 bases clipped from V and 12 bases from J, the junction kept 4 bases outside the gene matches. This CDR3 spans 13 amino acids. CDR1 is MNHNY, CDR2 SVGAGI, per germline (reference sequence). The CDR3 DNA follows: TGTGCCAGCAGTTACTCGGGGACTAGCGGCAGGTACTTC. Amino acid sequence: CASSYSGTSGRYF.

This clone was seen once. The chain recombines TRBV6-1 with TRBJ2-7, with 12 bases that match TRBD1. This CDR3 has 14 residues. J gave up 6 bases and V 8 bases, and 8 bases lay outside the gene matches. The germline V gene encodes CDR1 MNHNS and CDR2 SASEGT. CDR3 in amino acids: CASEGRDRGREQYF. DNA for the CDR3: TGTGCCAGCGAAGGCCGGGACAGGGGGCGCGAGCAGTACTTC.

V is TRBV4-3 and J is TRBJ2-3; TRBD2 matches 15 bases. Per germline, CDR1 LGHNA and CDR2 YSLEER. Trimming at V came to 3 bases and at J to 2 bases, leaving 3 bases not matched to a gene. The CDR3 length is 17 residues. CDR3 sequence: CASSQGTSGGLTDTQYF. The CDR3 bases are TGCGCCAGCAGCCAGGGGACTAGCGGGGGGCTCACAGATACGCAGTATTTT.

The chain employs TRBV12-5 and TRBJ2-1; 9 positions match TRBD2. The CDR3 loop spans 13 amino acids. Germline V gives CDR1 LGHNT, CDR2 FRNRAP. Trimming removed 7 bases from V and 2 bases from J; junction bases left unmatched: 0. CDR3 region: CASVAGAYNEQFF. CDR3 sequence (DNA): TGTGCTAGTGTAGCGGGAGCCTACAATGAGCAGTTCTTC.

V and J are TRBV2 and TRBJ1-5; TRBD1 aligns across 11 bases. V gave up 3 bases and J gave up 7 bases; unmatched junction bases: 5. This CDR3 comprises 15 residues. Germline CDR1 is SNHLY and CDR2 is FYNNEI. In nucleotides, the CDR3 is TGTGCCAGCAGTGACGGGACAGGGGGAAGGCAGCCCCAGCATTTT. Translation gives CASSDGTGGRQPQHF.

This chain joins TRBV27 and TRBJ1-5; possible D gene TRBD1, 5 bases. With 5 bases removed from V and 3 bases from J, the gap between germline ends came to 14 bases. The CDR3 loop spans 15 amino acids. CDR1 MNHEY and CDR2 SMNVEV come from the germline V gene (reference sequence). The CDR3 nucleotides are TGTGCCAGCAGTATGCAGGGCCCGAACAATCAGCCCCAGCATTTT. Translated: CASSMQGPNNQPQHF.

The V gene is TRBV6-5, the J gene TRBJ2-7; possibly TRBD1 for D (5 bases). Trimming shortened V by 6 bases and J by 1 base, and 13 bases separated the two germline ends. CDR3 size: 14 residues. Germline V lookup: CDR1 MNHEY, CDR2 SVGAGI. The CDR3 bases are TGTGCCAGCAGGCCAAATTCAGGGTCCTACGAGCAGTACTTC. It yields the protein CASRPNSGSYEQYF.

About this clone: Relative to the germline gene, one junction end is altered; a read error may explain this. This CDR3 reads CASRLNGAFGYTF. CDR3 bases: TGTGCCAGCCGCTTAAACGGGGCTTTCGGCTACACCTTC. The rearrangement uses TRBV7-2 and TRBJ1-2; possible D gene TRBD1, 5 bases. Germline V gives CDR1 SGHTA, CDR2 FQGNSA. The CDR3 covers 13 residues.

V and J are TRBV25-1 and TRBJ1-1; D is perhaps TRBD1 (6 bases). Germline V CDR1 and CDR2: MGHDK, SYGVNS. This CDR3 contains 14 residues. The V end lost 5 bases, the J end lost 4 bases, and 14 bases lay between the germline ends. The CDR3 here is CASSHWGGATEAFF. The CDR3 nucleotides are TGTGCCAGCAGTCATTGGGGGGGGGCCACTGAAGCTTTCTTT.

The chain recombines TRBV2 with TRBJ2-3; D might be TRBD1 (5 bases). Deletions cut 4 bases from V and 2 bases from J, with 16 bases between. The germline gives CDR1 SNHLY, CDR2 FYNNEI. This CDR3 is 16 amino acids long. CDR3 sequence: CASSGVGWTNTDTQYF. In DNA form, the CDR3 reads TGTGCCAGCAGTGGTGTTGGCTGGACAAACACAGATACGCAGTATTTT.